This is a list of T cell receptor beta chains from one sample in a study of PD-L1 blockade in urothelial cancer. The table came from immunoSEQ multiplex PCR; TCRdb's copy has only in-frame clones and leaves some out. This repertoire shows tens of thousands of clones, 75% to 90% found once; its top ten account for 4.5% to 7%. The specimen was PBMCs, collected around atezolizumab (anti-PD-L1) treatment. The origin of the receptors is a woman aged 70-85 years with urothelial cancer. The CDR3 runs from the conserved cysteine through the conserved F or W. D genes are given only for firm matches. Clone size is shown for a subset of rows, as once, few, many or a class of expanded clone.

>-|-|TRBV6-1|TRBJ1-1
TGTGCCAGCAGTGAATCCGGGGGTACTGAAGCTTTCTTT
CASSESGGTEAFF
>TRBD2|-|TRBV10-1|TRBJ2-5
TGCGCCAGCAGCTCTGGTCCCGGGACTAGCGGGGGAAGGCAGGAGACCCAGTACTTC
CASSSGPGTSGGRQETQYF
>TRBD1|-|TRBV5-6|TRBJ2-2
TGTGCCAGCAGCACCGGGACAGGAACCAGCACCGGGGAGCTGTTTTTT
CASSTGTGTSTGELFF
>TRBD2|-|TRBV7-8|TRBJ2-2
TGTGCCAGCAGCTTAGGGTCGCTAGCGGGAGCCGGGGAGCTGTTTTTT
CASSLGSLAGAGELFF
>TRBD2|-|TRBV2|TRBJ2-1
TGTGCCAGCAGTCCGACTAGCGGGGCATCGGGTGAGCAGTTCTTC
CASSPTSGASGEQFF
>-|-|TRBV4-1|TRBJ2-7
TGCGCCAGCAGCCATCATTGGTCGGGATCCTACGAGCAGTACTTC
CASSHHWSGSYEQYF
>TRBD2|-|TRBV4-1|TRBJ2-7
TGCGCCAGCAGCCAAGCCTGGGAGGGCAGCAGAAACGAGCAGTACTTC
CASSQAWEGSRNEQYF
>-|-|TRBV6-5|TRBJ2-5
TGTGCCAGCAGTCCGACAGGTCAAGAGACCCAGTACTTC
CASSPTGQETQYF
>-|-|TRBV14|TRBJ2-5
TGTGCCAGCAGCCAGTTGAGTGAGCGGAGGGGAGAGACCCAGTACTTC
CASSQLSERRGETQYF
>-|once|TRBV7-2|TRBJ2-7
TGTGCCAGCGGCGGGGACAGCTCCTACGAGCAGTACTTC
CASGGDSSYEQYF
>-|once|TRBV10-1|TRBJ2-7
TGCGCCAGCAGTGAAGGCAGGAAGCGGGAGCAGTACTTC
CASSEGRKREQYF
>-|-|TRBV30|TRBJ1-4
TGTGCCTGGAATTTGGGGGCTCGAGGTGAAAAACTGTTTTTT
CAWNLGARGEKLFF
>TRBD1|-|TRBV19|TRBJ1-5
TGTGCCAGTAGCATCACTGGGGACAGGGGGCCAAATCAGCCCCAGCATTTT
CASSITGDRGPNQPQHF
>TRBD2|once|TRBV27|TRBJ2-1
TGTGCCAGCTGCGGACTAGCGGGACCCAATGAGCAGTTCTTC
CASCGLAGPNEQFF
>TRBD1|-|TRBV7-2|TRBJ2-1
TGTGCCAGCAGCTTACATGGGACAGGGGGTGGGAGTGAGCAGTTCTTC
CASSLHGTGGGSEQFF
>TRBD2|-|TRBV7-6|TRBJ2-1
TGTGCCAGCAGCTTAGGGGGTCCGCTAGCGGGAGGAGCGGGTGAGCAGTTCTTC
CASSLGGPLAGGAGEQFF
>-|-|TRBV5-5|TRBJ2-7
TGTGCCAGCAGCTTGGGACAGGACCCTTCCTACGAGCAGTACTTC
CASSLGQDPSYEQYF
>-|-|TRBV4-1|TRBJ2-3
TGCGCCAGCAGCCAAGGACTGGGTACGCAGTATTTT
CASSQGLGTQYF
>TRBD1|-|TRBV28|TRBJ1-4
TGTGCCAGCTCGAGTGTGGGACAGGGGAATGAAAAACTGTTTTTT
CASSSVGQGNEKLFF
>TRBD2|-|TRBV2|TRBJ2-5
TGTGCCAGCGTCTTCGGGACTAGCGGGGGGACCCAAGAGACCCAGTACTTC
CASVFGTSGGTQETQYF
>-|-|TRBV5-1|TRBJ2-7
TGCGCCAGCAGCTTGGCCCAGGGATACGAGCAGTACTTC
CASSLAQGYEQYF
>TRBD2|-|TRBV5-4|TRBJ2-1
TGTGCCAGCAGCTTGGCCGGGGCTAGCGGTCAAGAGCAGTTCTTC
CASSLAGASGQEQFF
>TRBD1|-|TRBV11-3|TRBJ2-2
TGTGCCAGCAGCTCCCGACAGGGTGGGACCGGGGAGCTGTTTTTT
CASSSRQGGTGELFF
>-|-|TRBV7-3|TRBJ2-1
TGTGCCAGCAGCTTAACGGGGGGTGAGTACAATGAGCAGTTCTTC
CASSLTGGEYNEQFF
>-|-|TRBV2|TRBJ2-3
TGTGCCAGCAGTGGATCCCTGTTGCGGGTCGATACGCAGTATTTT
CASSGSLLRVDTQYF
>TRBD1|-|TRBV7-2|TRBJ1-2
TGTGCCAGCAGCCTCCGACTAGGCTACGACAGGGGGCCTGGCTACACCTTC
CASSLRLGYDRGPGYTF
>TRBD1|-|TRBV30|TRBJ1-6
TGTGCCTGGAGTATCGGGGCAGGGGGTAGAATAAATTCACCCCTCCACTTT
CAWSIGAGGRINSPLHF
>-|-|TRBV20-1|TRBJ2-7
TGCAGTGCTATCAACTCCTACGAGCAGTACTTC
CSAINSYEQYF
>TRBD2|-|TRBV4-1|TRBJ2-5
TGCGCCAGCAGCTTTCGACTAGCGGGATTCCAAGAGACCCAGTACTTC
CASSFRLAGFQETQYF
>-|-|TRBV6-5|TRBJ1-1
TGTGCCAGCAGTTACTCGTTCCGGAACACTGAAGCTTTCTTT
CASSYSFRNTEAFF
>-|-|TRBV27|TRBJ1-1
TGTGCCAGCAGTGCAACGGGGAGTAAAAAAGCTTTCTTT
CASSATGSKKAFF
>TRBD2|-|TRBV7-6|TRBJ2-2
TGTGCCAGCAGCTTAGGGACTAGCGGGCAATTGAACACCGGGGAGCTGTTTTTT
CASSLGTSGQLNTGELFF
>-|-|TRBV29-1|TRBJ1-3
TGCAGCGTTGAGCTAGGGGTTCGACCCAACACCATATATTTT
CSVELGVRPNTIYF
>TRBD2|once|TRBV5-4|TRBJ2-3
TGTGCCAGCAGCTTGTCTAGCGGGAGGAGGGATACGCAGTATTTT
CASSLSSGRRDTQYF
>-|-|TRBV6-5|TRBJ2-7
TGTGCCACGGAAACGGGAGGGGGCTTCGAGCAGTACTTC
CATETGGGFEQYF
>TRBD1|-|TRBV6-1|TRBJ1-3
TGTGCCAGCAGCCACAGGGGGCGTTCTGGAAACACCATATATTTT
CASSHRGRSGNTIYF
>TRBD2|-|TRBV6-5|TRBJ2-7
TGTGCCAGCAGTTACTCCTGGGCGGGGGGTAGCGAGCAGTACTTC
CASSYSWAGGSEQYF
>TRBD2|-|TRBV15|TRBJ2-1
TGTGCCACCAGCAGAGGGGGCGGGAGCAACTACAATGAGCAGTTCTTC
CATSRGGGSNYNEQFF
>-|-|TRBV10-3|TRBJ2-5
TGTGCCATCAGTGCCTATCCGGACAAAGCCCAAGAGACCCAGTACTTC
CAISAYPDKAQETQYF
>-|-|TRBV5-4|TRBJ2-5
TGTGCCAGCAGCTCCGGCGGTAGAGGGGAGACCCAGTACTTC
CASSSGGRGETQYF
>-|-|TRBV30|TRBJ2-1
TGTGCCTGGAGTGTGTTAGCTTACTACAATGAGCAGTTCTTC
CAWSVLAYYNEQFF
>-|-|TRBV6-4|TRBJ1-2
TGTGCCAGCAGGGAACGAAAGGAAATGACAGTAAACTATGGCTACACCTTC
CASRERKEMTVNYGYTF
>TRBD2|-|TRBV9|TRBJ2-1
TGTGCCAGCAGCGTAGATGCCAGCGGGGGGCTTGTGAATGAGCAGTTCTTC
CASSVDASGGLVNEQFF
>TRBD1|-|TRBV19|TRBJ1-5
TGTGCCAGTAGTATACGTCAGGGGGTTCAGCCCCAGCATTTT
CASSIRQGVQPQHF
>-|-|TRBV4-1|TRBJ2-1
TGCGCCAGCAGCCAAGATATCTCGCGAAATGAGCAGTTCTTC
CASSQDISRNEQFF
>-|-|TRBV19|TRBJ1-5
TGTGCCAGTAGTATAGCCCCATGGCCCCAGCATTTT
CASSIAPWPQHF
>TRBD2|-|TRBV27|TRBJ2-1
TGTGCCAGCAGCCTTAGCGGGGGGGCGTACAATGAGCAGTTCTTC
CASSLSGGAYNEQFF
>-|-|TRBV18|TRBJ2-5
TGTGCCAGCTCAGTGCAGGGTGAAGAGACCCAGTACTTC
CASSVQGEETQYF